These 2 T cell receptor beta chains share one sample of origin, sequenced in a study of shared clonotypes between healthy human individuals. TCRdb's copy holds only in-frame clones and misses some; the assay was immunoSEQ multiplex PCR. The sample has roughly 660,000 clones, less than 95% seen once; the top ten hold 34%. The specimen sequenced was memory CD8+ T cells from PBMCs. The subset was: CD45RO+ cells pooled with CCR7-negative TemRA cells. The receptors shown here come from a man between 18 and 29 years old in good health. Some clones in this sample may be carry-over from other donors' samples.

This clone was seen once. The chain uses TRBV6-6 and TRBJ2-7; D is uncertain. There are 14 residues in the CDR3. Trimming shortened V by 7 bases and J by 4 bases, and 17 bases separated the two germline ends. The germline gives CDR1 MNHNY, CDR2 SVGAGI (reference sequence). CDR3 residues: CASTPGSTSYEQYF. The DNA for the CDR3 is TGTGCCAGCACCCCCGGGTCTACTTCTTACGAGCAGTACTTC.

For this clone: The sample contains more than one DNA sequence encoding this CDR3. The chain uses TRBV6-5 and TRBJ1-1; D ambiguous. Germline V gives CDR1 MNHEY, CDR2 SVGAGI. V dropped 4 bases and J dropped 2 bases, with 11 bases sitting between them. This CDR3 contains 14 residues. The CDR3 bases are TGTGCCAGCAGTTTGTTGGGTCTTAACACTGAAGCTTTCTTT. It encodes CASSLLGLNTEAFF.